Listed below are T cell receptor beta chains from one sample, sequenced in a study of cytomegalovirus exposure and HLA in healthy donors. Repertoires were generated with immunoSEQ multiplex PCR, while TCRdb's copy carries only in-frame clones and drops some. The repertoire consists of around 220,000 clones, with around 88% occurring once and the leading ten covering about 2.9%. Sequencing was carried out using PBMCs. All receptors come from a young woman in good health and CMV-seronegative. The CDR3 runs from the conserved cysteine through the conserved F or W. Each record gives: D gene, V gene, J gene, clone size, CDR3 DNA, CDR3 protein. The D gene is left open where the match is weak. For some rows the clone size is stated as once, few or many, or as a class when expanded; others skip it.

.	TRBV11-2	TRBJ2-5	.	TGTGCCAGCAGCTTAGACGTGGAGACCCAGTACTTC	CASSLDVETQYF
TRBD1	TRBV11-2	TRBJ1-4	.	TGTGCCAGCAGCCTGGGACAGGGAGGCGAAAAACTGTTTTTT	CASSLGQGGEKLFF
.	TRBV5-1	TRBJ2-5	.	TGCGCCAGCAACCCGACCGGGACACTTACCCAGTACTTC	CASNPTGTLTQYF
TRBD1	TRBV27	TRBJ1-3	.	TGTGCCAGCAGTTCCGCAGGGGGCCAAGCCAACACCATATATTTT	CASSSAGGQANTIYF
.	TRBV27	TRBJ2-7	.	TGTGCCAGCAGTTCTAGTGTCCAGCAGTACTTC	CASSSSVQQYF
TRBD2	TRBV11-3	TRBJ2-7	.	TGTGCCAGCAGCCTGAGCGGGAGTCTCCACGAGCAGTACTTC	CASSLSGSLHEQYF
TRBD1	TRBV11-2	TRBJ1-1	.	TGTGCCAGCAGCTTAGATCTCGAGTATCCGACAGGGTACACTGAAGCTTTCTTT	CASSLDLEYPTGYTEAFF
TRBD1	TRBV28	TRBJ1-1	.	TGTGCCAGCTCAGGGGGTTTGACTGAAGCTTTCTTT	CASSGGLTEAFF
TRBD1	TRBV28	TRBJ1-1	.	TGTGCCAGCAGGAGGACAGGGCAGAACACTGAAGCTTTCTTT	CASRRTGQNTEAFF
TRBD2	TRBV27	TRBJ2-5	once	TGTGCCAGCAGATCGGGCGGGAGGGCTCAAGAGACCCAGTACTTC	CASRSGGRAQETQYF
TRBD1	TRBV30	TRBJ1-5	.	TGTGCCTGGGGGACTCGGGACAGGATGAATCAGCCCCAGCATTTT	CAWGTRDRMNQPQHF
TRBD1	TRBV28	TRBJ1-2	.	TGTGCCAGCAGTTTGGATGACAGGGATTATGGCTACACCTTC	CASSLDDRDYGYTF
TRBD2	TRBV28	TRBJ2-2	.	TGTGCCAGCAGTCTTAGCGGGCGGGGCAGAAACACCGGGGAGCTGTTTTTT	CASSLSGRGRNTGELFF
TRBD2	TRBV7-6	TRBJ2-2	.	TGTGCCAGCAGCTTTCTGGGGGAGGGAACCGGGGAGCTGTTTTTT	CASSFLGEGTGELFF
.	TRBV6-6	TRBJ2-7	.	TGTGCCAGCAGTTTAAGACCGGGACTTATATCCTACGAGCAGTACTTC	CASSLRPGLISYEQYF
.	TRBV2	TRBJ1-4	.	TGTGCCTCAATGATGGAACAGTCAACTAATGAAAAACTGTTTTTT	CASMMEQSTNEKLFF
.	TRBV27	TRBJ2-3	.	TGTGCCAGCAGTTTCCTCCCCCGGAGCCCTACCCGCACAGATACGCAGTATTTT	CASSFLPRSPTRTDTQYF
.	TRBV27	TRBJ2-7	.	TGTGCCAGCAGTTTGGCCCTGGGGCTCTACGAGCAGTACTTC	CASSLALGLYEQYF
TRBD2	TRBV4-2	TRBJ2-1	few	TGTGCCAGCAGCCTCCGGACTAGCGGAGTTAATGAGCAGTTCTTC	CASSLRTSGVNEQFF
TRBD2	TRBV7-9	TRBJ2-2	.	TGTGCCAGCAGCGGTCGGGAGGACACCGGGGAGCTGTTTTTT	CASSGREDTGELFF
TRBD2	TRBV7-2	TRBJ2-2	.	TGTGCCAGCAGCCAACTAGCGGGAGGGTACGGGGAGCTGTTTTTT	CASSQLAGGYGELFF
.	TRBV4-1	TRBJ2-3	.	TGCGCCAGCAGCCAAGGGTGGACGAGGGCAGATACGCAGTATTTT	CASSQGWTRADTQYF
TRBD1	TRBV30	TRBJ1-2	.	TGTGCCTGGACCAGGGGGCGGTTAAGTGGCTACACCTTC	CAWTRGRLSGYTF
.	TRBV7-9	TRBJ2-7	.	TGTGCCAGCAGCTTAGCTGGCGGGATTTACGAGCAGTACTTC	CASSLAGGIYEQYF
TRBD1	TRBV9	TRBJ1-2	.	TGTGCCAGCAGCCCCCGATGGACAGGGGAATTGGGCTACACCTTC	CASSPRWTGELGYTF
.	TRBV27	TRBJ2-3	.	TGTGCCAGCAGTAAGGGGGCAGATACGCAGTATTTT	CASSKGADTQYF
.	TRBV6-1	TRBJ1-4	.	TGTGCCAGCAGCGAGGAGGGTTTGGCTAATGAAAAACTGTTTTTT	CASSEEGLANEKLFF
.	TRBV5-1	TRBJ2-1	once	TGCGCCAGCAGCCTGACAGATCTCTACAATGAGCAGTTCTTC	CASSLTDLYNEQFF
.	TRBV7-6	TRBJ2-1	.	TGTGCCAGCAGCTTTACCGGGAGAACCAATGAGCAGTTCTTC	CASSFTGRTNEQFF
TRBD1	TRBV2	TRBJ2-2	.	TGTGCCAGGGGAGACAGGGCGAACACCGGGGAGCTGTTTTTT	CARGDRANTGELFF
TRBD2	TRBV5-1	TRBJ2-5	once	TGCGCCAGCAGCTTGGCTTCCTTTAGCGGGAGAAGAAAGACCCAGTACTTC	CASSLASFSGRRKTQYF
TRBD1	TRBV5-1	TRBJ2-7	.	TGCGCCAGCAGCTTGTATTGGACAGGGAGCTCCTACGAGCAGTACTTC	CASSLYWTGSSYEQYF
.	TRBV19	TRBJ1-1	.	TGTGCCAGTAGTATTTTGGGGGCACGGGACACTGAAGCTTTCTTT	CASSILGARDTEAFF
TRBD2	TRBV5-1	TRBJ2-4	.	TGCGCCAGCAGCACAGCCGGGACTAGCGGGATGCTAGCCAAAAACATTCAGTACTTC	CASSTAGTSGMLAKNIQYF
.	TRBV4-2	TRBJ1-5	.	TGTGCCAGCAGCCAAGACCCATATCGGACAGCCTATAATCAGCCCCAGCATTTT	CASSQDPYRTAYNQPQHF
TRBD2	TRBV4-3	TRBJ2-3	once	TGCGCCAGCAGCCAAGATCGGTCGAGCGGGAGTAGCACAGATACGCAGTATTTT	CASSQDRSSGSSTDTQYF
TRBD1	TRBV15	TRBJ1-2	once	TGTGCCACCAGCGCATGGGACAGCCACTATGGCTACACCTTC	CATSAWDSHYGYTF
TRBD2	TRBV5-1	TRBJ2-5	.	TGCGCCAGCAGCTTGGCCCGGACTAGCGGGGGGGAAGAGACCCAGTACTTC	CASSLARTSGGEETQYF
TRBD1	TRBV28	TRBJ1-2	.	TGTGCCAGCAGGCGGACAGGGGGCTATGGCTACACCTTC	CASRRTGGYGYTF
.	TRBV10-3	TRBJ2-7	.	TGTGCCATCAGTGAGTGGACAGGAAGCGGGTACGAGCAGTACTTC	CAISEWTGSGYEQYF
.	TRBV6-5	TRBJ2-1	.	TGTGCCAGCAGGAGGGGGGGGACCAATGAGCAGTTCTTC	CASRRGGTNEQFF
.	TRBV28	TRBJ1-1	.	TGTGCCAGCACTCGTCCGGGTGTGAACACTGAAGCTTTCTTT	CASTRPGVNTEAFF
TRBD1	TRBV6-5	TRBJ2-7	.	TGTGCCAGCAGTTTCGGACAGGGGCAGTACTTC	CASSFGQGQYF
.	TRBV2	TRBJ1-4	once	TGTGCCAGCCGCGACAGGTCCCATCAGAGGGCTAATGAAAAACTGTTTTTT	CASRDRSHQRANEKLFF
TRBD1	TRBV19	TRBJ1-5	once	TGTGCCAGCTCCACAGGGGTGGCCTATAGCAATCAGCCCCAGCATTTT	CASSTGVAYSNQPQHF
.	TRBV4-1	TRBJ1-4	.	TGCGCCAGCAGCCAAATGATCGACCTGGGAGGTGAAAAACTGTTTTTT	CASSQMIDLGGEKLFF
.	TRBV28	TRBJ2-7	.	TGTGCCAGCAGTTTCACCCTACCGTCTAGATCGTGGGAGCAGTACTTC	CASSFTLPSRSWEQYF
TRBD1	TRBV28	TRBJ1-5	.	TGTGCCAGCAGTCGGACAGGGCTAAATCAGCCCCAGCATTTT	CASSRTGLNQPQHF
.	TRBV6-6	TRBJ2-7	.	TGTGCCAGCAGTCGACTAGAGGGCTACGAGCAGTACTTC	CASSRLEGYEQYF
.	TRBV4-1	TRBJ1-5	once	TGCGCCAGCAGCCAATATTTTAAGACAGCCGAAAATCAGCCCCAGCATTTT	CASSQYFKTAENQPQHF
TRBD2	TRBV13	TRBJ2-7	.	TGTGCCAGCAGCTTGACTAGCGGGGCTCCCTACGAGCAGTACTTC	CASSLTSGAPYEQYF
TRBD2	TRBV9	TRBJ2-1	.	TGTGCCAGCAGCGTCTTTTCTAGCGGGAGTCGGGATGAGCAGTTCTTC	CASSVFSSGSRDEQFF